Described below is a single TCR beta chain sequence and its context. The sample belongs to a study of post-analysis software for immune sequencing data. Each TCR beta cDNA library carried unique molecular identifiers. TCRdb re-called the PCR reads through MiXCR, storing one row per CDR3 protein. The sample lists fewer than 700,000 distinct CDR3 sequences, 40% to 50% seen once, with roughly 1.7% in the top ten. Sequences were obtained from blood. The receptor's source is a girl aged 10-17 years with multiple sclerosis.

The CDR3 nucleotides read TGTGCCAGCAGCTCCGAAGGGGGTGCTGAAGCTTTCTTT. It yields the protein CASSSEGGAEAFF. The chain uses TRBV12-3 or TRBV12-4 and TRBJ1-1; a possible D gene is TRBD1 (6 bases). V was pared by 6 bases and J by 6 bases, with 14 bases between. The CDR3 has 13 residues.